This T cell receptor beta chain was obtained from a study of human thymus T cells. Corrective heart surgery yielded the resections from which the thymus tissue came. Sequenced by immunoSEQ multiplex PCR; TCRdb stores in-frame clones only, minus some. The sample lists some 80,000 clones, nearly 98% seen once, with approximately 0.03% in the top ten. Trimming pared 8 bases from V and 1 base from J, leaving 11 bases between. The germline V gene has CDR1 SNHLY and CDR2 FYNNEI. This CDR3 is 13 amino acids long. The chain combines TRBV2 with TRBJ1-1, with D perhaps matching TRBD1 (6 bases). The sample taken for sequencing was thymus tissue. The clonotype comes from a boy younger than two with a congenital heart defect but otherwise immunologically healthy. The CDR3 nucleotides are TGTGCCAGCGGGGGGCGGAAGAACACTGAAGCTTTCTTT. As protein: CASGGRKNTEAFF.